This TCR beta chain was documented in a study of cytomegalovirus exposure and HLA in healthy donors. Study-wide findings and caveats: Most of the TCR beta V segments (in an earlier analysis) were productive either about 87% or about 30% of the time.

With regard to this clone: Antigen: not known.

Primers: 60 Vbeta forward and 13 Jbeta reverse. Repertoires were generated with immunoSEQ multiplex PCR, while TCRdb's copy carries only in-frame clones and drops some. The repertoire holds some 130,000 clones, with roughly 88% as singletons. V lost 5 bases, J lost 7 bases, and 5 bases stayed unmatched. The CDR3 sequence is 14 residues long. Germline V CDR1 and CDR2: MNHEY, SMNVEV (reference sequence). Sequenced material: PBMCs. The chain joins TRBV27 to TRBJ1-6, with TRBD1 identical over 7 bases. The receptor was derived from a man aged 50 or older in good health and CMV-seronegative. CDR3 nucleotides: TGTGCCAGCAGTCGACAGGGCCCAAATTCACCCCTCCACTTT. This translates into CASSRQGPNSPLHF.